These T cell receptor beta chains were read from a single sample in a study of control samples from healthy donors and cancer patients. Data came from immunoSEQ multiplex PCR; TCRdb stores just in-frame clones and leaves some out. The sample lists 400,000 to 450,000 clones; about nine tenths were seen once. The material sequenced was PBMCs. The receptors here all came from a man aged 35 to 55 with head and neck cancer. Each CDR3 is given with its conserved first and last residue. D genes are given only for firm matches. Size tells how often a clone was seen (once, few, many) or the class of an expanded clone, and some rows leave it out.

clone_size: -; v_call: TRBV14; d_call: -; j_call: TRBJ2-1; cdr3_nt: TGTGCCAGCAGCCAAGCTCCGGGGCCTTCCCATGAGCAGTTCTTC; cdr3_aa: CASSQAPGPSHEQFF
clone_size: -; v_call: TRBV6-2/TRBV6-3; d_call: -; j_call: TRBJ2-7; cdr3_nt: TGTGCCAGCAGTTACTCGTCTCTCAGCATTCCGTTCGGGTTCTCCTACGAGCAGTACTTC; cdr3_aa: CASSYSSLSIPFGFSYEQYF
clone_size: -; v_call: TRBV7-9; d_call: -; j_call: TRBJ2-3; cdr3_nt: TGTGCCAGCAGCTCGGGTAGGCTAGCCAGGGACACAGATACGCAGTATTTT; cdr3_aa: CASSSGRLARDTDTQYF
clone_size: -; v_call: TRBV30; d_call: -; j_call: TRBJ1-4; cdr3_nt: TGTGCCTGCCAGGAGGGCGCGGCTGAAAAACTGTTTTTT; cdr3_aa: CACQEGAAEKLFF
clone_size: -; v_call: TRBV19; d_call: TRBD1; j_call: TRBJ1-4; cdr3_nt: TGTGCCAGTAGTAACCGGGACAGGGGGCCGACTAATGAAAAACTGTTTTTT; cdr3_aa: CASSNRDRGPTNEKLFF
clone_size: -; v_call: TRBV3-1/TRBV3-2; d_call: TRBD1; j_call: TRBJ1-2; cdr3_nt: TGTGCCAGCAGCCACGTCGACAGGGCTGGCTACACCTTC; cdr3_aa: CASSHVDRAGYTF
clone_size: -; v_call: TRBV5-1; d_call: TRBD1; j_call: TRBJ2-7; cdr3_nt: TGCGCCAGCAGCACCGAGGGACAGGGTGTTCGCGAGCAGTACTTC; cdr3_aa: CASSTEGQGVREQYF
clone_size: -; v_call: TRBV6-5; d_call: -; j_call: TRBJ2-2; cdr3_nt: TGTGCCAGCAGTTACGGGGGGGGGCGCTCCGGCGGGGAGCTGTTTTTT; cdr3_aa: CASSYGGGRSGGELFF
clone_size: once; v_call: TRBV5-8; d_call: -; j_call: TRBJ1-4; cdr3_nt: TGTGCCAGCAGTCCCCCTAATTGGGGAGCTGAAAAACTGTTTTTT; cdr3_aa: CASSPPNWGAEKLFF
clone_size: -; v_call: TRBV11-2; d_call: -; j_call: TRBJ2-2; cdr3_nt: TGTGCCAGCAGCCCCGACCCAGGGGCCGGGGAGCTGTTTTTT; cdr3_aa: CASSPDPGAGELFF
clone_size: -; v_call: TRBV7-6; d_call: -; j_call: TRBJ1-1; cdr3_nt: TGTGCCAGCAGCTTAGATCACTCCCCGGGTTTCACTGAAGCTTTCTTT; cdr3_aa: CASSLDHSPGFTEAFF
clone_size: -; v_call: TRBV18; d_call: -; j_call: TRBJ1-3; cdr3_nt: TGTGCCAGCTCACCTACAGGTGACGGAAACACCATATATTTT; cdr3_aa: CASSPTGDGNTIYF
clone_size: -; v_call: TRBV14; d_call: -; j_call: TRBJ2-3; cdr3_nt: TGTGCCAGCAGCCAAGGGTCGTTTAGCACAGATACGCAGTATTTT; cdr3_aa: CASSQGSFSTDTQYF
clone_size: -; v_call: TRBV6-5; d_call: TRBD2; j_call: TRBJ2-1; cdr3_nt: TGTGCCAGCAGTTCCTTGCTAGCGGTCTCCTACAATGAGCAGTTCTTC; cdr3_aa: CASSSLLAVSYNEQFF
clone_size: -; v_call: TRBV18; d_call: TRBD2; j_call: TRBJ2-5; cdr3_nt: TGTGCCAGCTCACCACTTTTAGGACTAGCGGGAGCGGCGGGAGAGACCCAGTACTTC; cdr3_aa: CASSPLLGLAGAAGETQYF
clone_size: -; v_call: TRBV5-6; d_call: -; j_call: TRBJ2-5; cdr3_nt: TGTGCCAGCAGCTTGGCCTTGATACACCCCACGGACGAGACCCAGTACTTC; cdr3_aa: CASSLALIHPTDETQYF
clone_size: -; v_call: TRBV27; d_call: TRBD1; j_call: TRBJ2-7; cdr3_nt: TGTGCCAGCAGCGACGACAGGGGGTGGAACGAGCAGTACTTC; cdr3_aa: CASSDDRGWNEQYF
clone_size: -; v_call: TRBV19; d_call: TRBD1; j_call: TRBJ1-2; cdr3_nt: TGTGCCAGTAGCGCAACAGGGGGTTACTATGGCTACACCTTC; cdr3_aa: CASSATGGYYGYTF
clone_size: -; v_call: TRBV6-4; d_call: -; j_call: TRBJ2-2; cdr3_nt: TGTGCCAGCAGTGACGGGCTAGCGCCGGGGGAGCTGTTTTTT; cdr3_aa: CASSDGLAPGELFF
clone_size: -; v_call: TRBV7-8; d_call: -; j_call: TRBJ1-2; cdr3_nt: TGTGCCAGCAGCTTTGGGCCTAGTGGCTACACCTTC; cdr3_aa: CASSFGPSGYTF
clone_size: -; v_call: TRBV7-2; d_call: TRBD1; j_call: TRBJ2-7; cdr3_nt: TGTGCCAGCAGCGCTCTGCCGGGACAGAGCTACGAGCAGTACTTC; cdr3_aa: CASSALPGQSYEQYF
clone_size: -; v_call: TRBV30; d_call: TRBD1; j_call: TRBJ1-6; cdr3_nt: TGTGCCTGGAGTGCCGATCATCCTGGGACAGGGTCTTCACCCCTCCACTTT; cdr3_aa: CAWSADHPGTGSSPLHF
clone_size: once; v_call: TRBV4-3; d_call: -; j_call: TRBJ1-4; cdr3_nt: TGCGCCAGCAGCCAATTATACGGGTCTTCGGATGAAAAACTGTTTTTT; cdr3_aa: CASSQLYGSSDEKLFF
clone_size: -; v_call: TRBV6-2/TRBV6-3; d_call: -; j_call: TRBJ1-1; cdr3_nt: TGTGCCAGCAGTTACTTCCCGGGCACTTTGAATTTGAACACTGAAGCTTTCTTT; cdr3_aa: CASSYFPGTLNLNTEAFF
clone_size: few; v_call: TRBV7-2; d_call: -; j_call: TRBJ2-1; cdr3_nt: TGTGCCAGCAGCTCGGTTGGTAGCGCCCACAATGAGCAGTTCTTC; cdr3_aa: CASSSVGSAHNEQFF
clone_size: -; v_call: TRBV7-9; d_call: -; j_call: TRBJ2-3; cdr3_nt: TGTGCCAGCAGCTTCGGGCGGATAGGGGATACGCAGTATTTT; cdr3_aa: CASSFGRIGDTQYF
clone_size: -; v_call: TRBV7-9; d_call: -; j_call: TRBJ1-2; cdr3_nt: TGTGCCAGCAGCTTTGGGGGTGGCGGCTATGGCTACACCTTC; cdr3_aa: CASSFGGGGYGYTF
clone_size: -; v_call: TRBV7-9; d_call: TRBD2; j_call: TRBJ2-7; cdr3_nt: TGTGCCAGCAGCTTACCTGGACTAGCGGGAGCAAGAATCTACGAGCAGTACTTC; cdr3_aa: CASSLPGLAGARIYEQYF
clone_size: -; v_call: TRBV4-3; d_call: -; j_call: TRBJ1-5; cdr3_nt: TGCGCCAGCAGCCAAGGACAGAGCAATCAGCCCCAGCATTTT; cdr3_aa: CASSQGQSNQPQHF
clone_size: -; v_call: TRBV27; d_call: -; j_call: TRBJ2-1; cdr3_nt: TGTGCCAGCAGTTTATCGGGGACGGGCTCCTACAATGAGCAGTTCTTC; cdr3_aa: CASSLSGTGSYNEQFF
clone_size: -; v_call: TRBV6-5; d_call: TRBD1; j_call: TRBJ2-5; cdr3_nt: TGTGCCAGCACCTGGACAGGGGCGAAAGAGACCCAGTACTTC; cdr3_aa: CASTWTGAKETQYF
clone_size: -; v_call: TRBV29-1; d_call: -; j_call: TRBJ2-3; cdr3_nt: TGCAGCGTTGCCCCCAGCTCAGATACGCAGTATTTT; cdr3_aa: CSVAPSSDTQYF
clone_size: -; v_call: TRBV9; d_call: TRBD2; j_call: TRBJ2-1; cdr3_nt: TGTGCCAGCAGCCCCCCACTAGCGTATAGCTCCTACAATGAGCAGTTCTTC; cdr3_aa: CASSPPLAYSSYNEQFF
clone_size: -; v_call: TRBV3-1/TRBV3-2; d_call: TRBD1; j_call: TRBJ2-2; cdr3_nt: TGTGCCAGCAGCCAGACAGGGTCCACCGGGGAGCTGTTTTTT; cdr3_aa: CASSQTGSTGELFF
clone_size: -; v_call: TRBV9; d_call: TRBD1; j_call: TRBJ2-3; cdr3_nt: TGTGCCAGCAGTCCACGGACAGGGAGCACAGATACGCAGTATTTT; cdr3_aa: CASSPRTGSTDTQYF
clone_size: -; v_call: TRBV6-1; d_call: -; j_call: TRBJ2-7; cdr3_nt: TGTGCCAGCAGTGAAAGGGGAAGCTCCTACGAGCAGTACTTC; cdr3_aa: CASSERGSSYEQYF